This TCR beta chain was retrieved from a study of cytomegalovirus exposure and HLA in healthy donors (dated 2017 in TCRdb). For context, the study as a whole: According to an earlier analysis of a few hundred of the donors, about 179 million T cells yielded some 120 million unique TCR beta sequences and approximately 300 Gb of sequence data. Roughly 310 gigabases of sequencing data and around 87 million unique TCR sequences were included in an early release covering about 700 HLA-typed donors. Of the roughly 400 genotyped donors, over 65% fell in the genetic ancestry cluster associated with self-reported Caucasian donors. The study aimed to test whether signatures of past pathogen exposure could be identified by cataloging public T cell receptors. Using immunosequencing, the study profiled T cell repertoires from 550 to 750 subjects and related those repertoires to cytomegalovirus serostatus. Besides the first cohort of more than 650 subjects, a separate validation cohort made up of 90 to 150 different subjects was used. To predict cytomegalovirus infection status, the study combined high-throughput TCR immunosequencing, statistical association of individual TCRs with disease status, and machine learning. To study patterns of TCR occurrence, a later analysis re-analyzed previously published TCR beta repertoires from several hundred donors and added high-resolution HLA genotyping. The later analysis used no new phenotypic data to find candidate immune exposures, relying instead on TCR beta sequences and their occurrence across donors. An earlier analysis of fewer than 700 of the donors applied high-throughput TCR beta sequencing to assess whether each TCR beta V gene segment acted as functional or pseudogenic. Donor age, sex, ethnicity and CMV serostatus were collected together with the repertoire data. In a later genetic analysis, genome-wide SNP genotypes for 398 of the 666 donors were used, and that subset was treated as a discovery cohort. Every repertoire in the discovery cohort had been generated on one and the same sequencing platform. HLA typing included class I and class II loci at four-digit resolution. Typing coverage varied by locus: roughly 620-640 donors for A, B, C, DRB1 and DQB1; 500 to 550 for DQA1; over 600 for DPA1; around 450 for DPB1. Because of strong linkage in the cohort, four to six DR-DQ haplotypes were treated as single units for association and clustering. Across some 400 genotyped donors of the cohort, an average of about 240,000 unique TCR beta nucleotide sequences per donor were sequenced, and 15% to 20% of those sequences were non-productive.

According to the germline V gene (reference sequence), CDR1 reads MNHNY and CDR2 reads SVGAGI. The CDR3 spans 15 residues, from the cysteine through the phenylalanine. Of all the DNA, just the CDR3 is kept, 45 bases in frame from base 1. Trimming removed 6 bases from V and 4 bases from J; the gene matches leave 7 bases unexplained. Study-wide findings and limitations: Most CMV-associated TCR beta chains appeared to be HLA-restricted in a later analysis, and the HLA associations seemed to be driven largely by CMV exposure. In an earlier analysis of 450 to 750 of the donors, most TCR beta V segments appeared in productive rearrangements about 87% or about 30% of the time, broadly matching IMGT annotations. Correlated functional status among segregating V segments might reflect linkage disequilibrium, but an unknown experimental factor could not be ruled out. V-gene and J-gene trimming of TCR beta chains was associated with a missense DCLRE1C variant in a later genetic analysis, and the association was replicated in an independent cohort. HLA typing was unavailable for some donors at each locus, so association tests used only the typed subset. In a later analysis, HLA-associated TCR beta chains were found to be more clonally expanded and to have lower generation probabilities than equally common non-associated chains. In the study, around 150 TCR beta chains were listed as associated with cytomegalovirus. At a false discovery rate of 0.05, a later analysis linked about 16,000 TCR beta sequences to specific HLA alleles. A few of the identified cytomegalovirus-associated TCR beta chains were confirmed in vitro to be specific for cytomegalovirus antigens. According to a later analysis, parvovirus B19, influenza, CMV and Epstein-Barr virus appeared linked to several top co-occurrence clusters. While some public TCRs were present in many individuals, most TCR sequences turned up only very rarely across donors. The authors suggested that the approach could potentially be generalized to other disease states and immunological phenotypes. Some IMGT-functional V segments, including TRBV6-2 and TRBV6-3, could not be told apart with the 87-base-pair reads, so those segments were excluded. Because counts were too low, about 18 rarely observed V segments, including chromosome 9 orphons, were excluded from the earlier analysis of 587 of the donors. According to a later analysis, TCR association rates differed among HLA loci, with DRB1 alleles showing the most associated TCRs and HLA-C alleles showing the fewest. The classifier was reported to diagnose cytomegalovirus status with high specificity and sensitivity in both the original and validation cohorts. When HLA alleles, especially DR and DQ, strongly co-occurred, attributing TCR associations to individual alleles was difficult. A further reported finding was that TCR beta sequences accurately predicted the HLA-A and HLA-B alleles for most subjects in the first cohort. A cluster of highly shared sequence variants was judged likely to be a technical artifact of the sequencing pipeline. This cohort had only TCR beta chains sequenced, and the lack of alpha or paired-chain data limited which features could be detected. Presence/absence analyses assumed roughly uniform sequencing depth across donors, an assumption that may not hold. A later genetic analysis reported fewer N-insertions in productive TCRs among donors in an Asian-associated ancestry cluster than the roughly 640-donor mean. CMV serostatus was the only immune exposure information available for the cohort.

The protocol used for the library was the immunoSEQ multiplex PCR assay. For the multiplex PCR, a mixture combining 60 forward primers for TCR Vbeta segments and 13 reverse primers for TCR Jbeta segments was used. The CDR3 region of rearranged TCR beta genes was amplified from genomic DNA with a multiplex PCR assay. The Illumina HiSeq System was used to sequence the amplified TCR beta libraries as 87-base-pair reads. The original pipeline was this. Across the 500 to 850 repertoires, a later analysis counted roughly 77 million unique TCR beta chains, 9 million to 14 million of which were shared by at least two donors. A nearest-neighbor algorithm error-corrected the raw reads and collapsed the reads into unique sequences, merging closely related sequences to remove PCR and sequencing errors. CDR3 sequences were aligned to IMGT reference sequences to assign V, D and J gene segments. Each retained sequence needed at least a six-nucleotide match to both a V gene segment and a J gene segment. A rearrangement was called productive if the CDR3 had no stop codons and remained in frame with V and J, and every other rearrangement was called non-productive. Following IMGT convention, CDR3 was defined as the stretch from the second conserved V-encoded cysteine up to the conserved J-encoded phenylalanine. The earlier analysis of a few hundred of the donors excluded any sequence lacking an unambiguous match to a single V gene segment. An earlier analysis of several hundred of the donors called V segments functional above 56.7% productive rearrangements and segregating when the between-donor standard deviation exceeded 5%. A statistical classification framework was developed to diagnose cytomegalovirus status using the catalog of TCR beta chain sequences. A later analysis assigned V and J genes by comparing TCR nucleotide sequences with IMGT/GENE-DB human TR gene sequences. The TCRdist pipeline was used in a later analysis to assign CDR3 sequences and most-parsimonious VDJ recombination scenarios. A later analysis defined each TCR beta chain by its CDR3 amino acid sequence plus V-gene family, and excluded reads lacking a unique V-gene family. In a later analysis, around 650 highly shared, low-generation-probability nucleotide sequences were removed to address suspected cross-contamination and a sequencing artifact. In a later analysis, a clonal expansion index was calculated for each public chain from normalized within-repertoire ranks of inferred template counts. In a later analysis, generation probabilities were computed with a VDJ recombination model fitted to out-of-frame rearrangements, and the resulting probabilities were checked against IGoR. A later analysis scored TCR-TCR, TCR-HLA and TCR-CMV co-occurrence with hypergeometric tests, applying a repertoire-size bias correction to TCR pairs. False discovery rates were estimated in a later analysis by permuting HLA or CMV assignments 20 times. A later analysis grouped co-occurring TCRs with DBSCAN, adding TCRdist sequence similarity when clustering within HLA-allele-positive subsets. Co-occurrence clustering excluded repertoires with fewer than 30,000 or more than 120,000 public chains, plus five with anomalous nucleotide sharing. Held by TCRdb, this immuneACCESS table contains in-frame sequences only and omits some clones. Under half of the omission traces to an unresolved V gene where checked; the cause of the rest is unknown. V and J calls and clone size are as listed in that table; D and trimming were resolved from the DNA. This sample is represented by 160,000 or so clones; 70% to 85% of them were singletons. Around 2.3% of the sample lies in the top ten.

Comments on this clone: Its specific antigen is unknown. No much larger clone exists at a distance of one base, and base qualities are not known.

In total, 500 to 700 healthy bone marrow donors made up the cohort. At the time of sampling, all cohort members were nominally healthy, though unrecorded immune exposures were likely present. The donor tested CMV seropositive, placing the donor among the 290 or so seropositive members of the cohort. A peripheral blood sample was collected from each donor, and TCR beta sequencing was performed on peripheral blood mononuclear cells. The Qiagen DNeasy Blood Extraction Kit was used to extract genomic DNA from the blood cell samples. This chain joins TRBV6-6 to TRBJ2-2; 8 of the junction bases match TRBD1. Sequencing was performed on PBMCs. This clonotype was obtained from a man between 50 and 59 years old in good health and CMV-seropositive. For the CDR3, the sequence is CASSNRGTGTGELFF. The DNA is TGTGCCAGCAGCAACAGGGGGACGGGCACCGGGGAGCTGTTTTTT.